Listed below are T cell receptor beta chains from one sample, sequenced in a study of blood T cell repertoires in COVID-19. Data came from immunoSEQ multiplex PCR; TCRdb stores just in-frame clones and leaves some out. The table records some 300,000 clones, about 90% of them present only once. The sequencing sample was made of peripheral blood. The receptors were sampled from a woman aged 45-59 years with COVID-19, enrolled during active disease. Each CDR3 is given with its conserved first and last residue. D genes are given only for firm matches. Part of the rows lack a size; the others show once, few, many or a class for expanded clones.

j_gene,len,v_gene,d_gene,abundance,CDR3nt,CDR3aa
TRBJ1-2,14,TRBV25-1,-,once,TGTGCCAGCAGAAGGACGGGGTTGCGCTATGGCTACACCTTC,CASRRTGLRYGYTF
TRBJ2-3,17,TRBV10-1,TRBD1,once,TGCGCCAGCAGGGGACTGACCGGGACAGGGAGCACAGATACGCAGTATTTT,CASRGLTGTGSTDTQYF
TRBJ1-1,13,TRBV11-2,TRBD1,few,TGTGCCAGCAGCTTAGGACAGGGGGGTGAAGCTTTCTTT,CASSLGQGGEAFF
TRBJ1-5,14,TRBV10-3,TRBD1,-,TGTGCCATCAGTGATGCAGGGGGTGATCAGCCCCAGCATTTT,CAISDAGGDQPQHF
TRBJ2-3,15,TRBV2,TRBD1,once,TGTGCCAGCAGACCTTGGGACAGGCGCACAGATACGCAGTATTTT,CASRPWDRRTDTQYF
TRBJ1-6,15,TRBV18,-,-,TGTGCCAGCTCACAGGGGCGGGGATCGAATTCACCCCTCCACTTT,CASSQGRGSNSPLHF
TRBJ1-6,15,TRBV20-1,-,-,TGCAGTGCTAGTCTAGCTTACTCCTATAATTCACCCCTCCACTTT,CSASLAYSYNSPLHF
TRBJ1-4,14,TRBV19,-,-,TGTGCCAGTAGTATGGACCACGGAGGTGAAAAACTGTTTTTT,CASSMDHGGEKLFF
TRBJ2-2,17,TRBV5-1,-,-,TGCGCCAGCAGCTTCGGCAGGGTGAAGAATTTTCCCGGGGAGCTGTTTTTT,CASSFGRVKNFPGELFF
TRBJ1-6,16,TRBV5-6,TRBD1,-,TGTGCCAGCAGCTTGGGGACGGGACAGTATAATTCACCCCTCCACTTT,CASSLGTGQYNSPLHF
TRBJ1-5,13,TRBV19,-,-,TGTGCCAGTAGGGGCAGGGTCGATCAGCCCCAGCATTTT,CASRGRVDQPQHF
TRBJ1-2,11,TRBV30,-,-,TGTGCCTGGAGTTTGGAGTATGGCTACACCTTC,CAWSLEYGYTF
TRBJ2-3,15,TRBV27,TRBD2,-,TGTGCCAGTTCCACGGGACTAGCTGCTGTGGGTACGCAGTATTTT,CASSTGLAAVGTQYF
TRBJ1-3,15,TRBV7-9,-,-,TGTGCCAGCAGCCCACAGGCCAGCTCTGGAAACACCATATATTTT,CASSPQASSGNTIYF
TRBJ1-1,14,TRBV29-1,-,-,TGCAGCGTTGAACGAGACACCGCGAACACTGAAGCTTTCTTT,CSVERDTANTEAFF
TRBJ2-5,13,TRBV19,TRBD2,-,TGTGCCAGTGGGGGCGGGAGGTTGGAGACCCAGTACTTC,CASGGGRLETQYF
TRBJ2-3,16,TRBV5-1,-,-,TGCGCCAGCAGCTTGAATGGGCAGGGTGGCACAGATACGCAGTATTTT,CASSLNGQGGTDTQYF
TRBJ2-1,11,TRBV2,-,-,TGTGCCAGCAGTGGACACCTTGAGCAGTTCTTC,CASSGHLEQFF
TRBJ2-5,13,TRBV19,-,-,TGTGCCAGTAGTGGTGGGCTCTGGGAGACCCAGTACTTC,CASSGGLWETQYF
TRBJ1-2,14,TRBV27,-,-,TGTGCCAGCAGTTCCGGACAGAAAAAGGATGGCTACACCTTC,CASSSGQKKDGYTF
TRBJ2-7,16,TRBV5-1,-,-,TGCGCCAGCAGGAGCACAGGAGACGGCCATTCCTACGAGCAGTACTTC,CASRSTGDGHSYEQYF
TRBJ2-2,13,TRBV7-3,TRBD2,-,TGTGCCAGCAGCCGCGGGGGTACCGGGGAGCTGTTTTTT,CASSRGGTGELFF
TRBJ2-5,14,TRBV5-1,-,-,TGCGCCAGCAGAATTAGGGGGAGTCAAGAGACCCAGTACTTC,CASRIRGSQETQYF
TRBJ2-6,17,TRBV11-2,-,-,TGTGCCAGCAGCTTAACACCATACAGCTCTGGGGCCAACGTCCTGACTTTC,CASSLTPYSSGANVLTF
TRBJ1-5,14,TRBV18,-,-,TGTGCCAGCTCACCAGCCGGGAGCGAACAGCCCCAGCATTTT,CASSPAGSEQPQHF
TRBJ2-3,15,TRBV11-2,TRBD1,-,TGTGCCAGCAGACAAACAGGGGGTAGCACAGATACGCAGTATTTT,CASRQTGGSTDTQYF
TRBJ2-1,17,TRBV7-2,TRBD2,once,TGTGCCAGCAGCTCCCGGGGGAGCGGGAGTTCCTACAATGAGCAGTTCTTC,CASSSRGSGSSYNEQFF
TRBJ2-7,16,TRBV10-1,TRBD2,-,TGCGCCAGCAGTGAAGGGACTAGCGGGAGATTGTACGAGCAGTACTTC,CASSEGTSGRLYEQYF
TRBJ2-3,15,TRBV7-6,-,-,TGTGCCAGCAGCCAGGCTGCCCATAAGGCGGATACGCAGTATTTT,CASSQAAHKADTQYF
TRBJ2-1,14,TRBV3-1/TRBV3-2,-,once,TGTGCCGCCGGTGGGGCTAGTGGCCCCAATGAGCAGTTCTTC,CAAGGASGPNEQFF
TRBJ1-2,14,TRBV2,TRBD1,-,TGTGCCAGCAGTGAAGCGGGACAGGGGGGAGGCTACACCTTC,CASSEAGQGGGYTF
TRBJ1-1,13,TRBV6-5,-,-,TGTGCCAGTAATACAGACAGAGACACTGAAGCTTTCTTT,CASNTDRDTEAFF
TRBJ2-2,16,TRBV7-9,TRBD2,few,TGTGCCAGCAGCCACCGGACTAGCGGGGGCACCGGGGAGCTGTTTTTT,CASSHRTSGGTGELFF
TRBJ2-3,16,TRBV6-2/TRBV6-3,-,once,TGTGCCAGCAGTTCCCGGGGGGCACCGAGCACAGATACGCAGTATTTT,CASSSRGAPSTDTQYF
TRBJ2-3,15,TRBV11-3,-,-,TGTGCCAGCACCTTAGGGGGGGAGAAGTATGATACGCAGTATTTT,CASTLGGEKYDTQYF
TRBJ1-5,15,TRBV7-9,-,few,TGTGCCAGCAGCTTGGCGGGACGGTTCAATCAGCCCCAGCATTTT,CASSLAGRFNQPQHF
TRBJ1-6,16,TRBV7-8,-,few,TGTGCCAGCAGCTTAATCGCCACAGGGAAGAATTCACCCCTCCACTTT,CASSLIATGKNSPLHF